The 15 T cell receptor beta chains reported below all come from one sample, sequenced in a study of cytomegalovirus exposure and HLA in healthy donors. PCR primers comprised 60 Vbeta and 13 Jbeta primers. The method was immunoSEQ multiplex PCR; TCRdb's version includes in-frame clones alone and lacks a portion of them. Among approximately 220,000 clones listed, about 75% were seen once. The sequenced sample was PBMCs. The receptors shown here come from a woman younger than 45 in good health and CMV-seronegative.

The V gene is TRBV6-5, the J gene TRBJ2-3, with a tentative D call TRBD1 (5 bases). Trimming shortened V by 3 bases and J by 3 bases, and 10 bases separated the two germline ends. The CDR3 is 14 residues long. Germline loops: CDR1 MNHEY, CDR2 SVGAGI. The CDR3 DNA sequence: TGTGCCAGCAGTTATGGGCCAGGGACAGATACGCAGTATTTT. This sequence encodes CASSYGPGTDTQYF.

The chain joins TRBV2 to TRBJ1-4; the match to TRBD1 covers 10 bases. V gave up 8 bases and J gave up 7 bases; unmatched junction bases: 7. The germline V gene encodes CDR1 SNHLY and CDR2 FYNNEI. There are 14 residues in the CDR3. The CDR3 nucleotides read TGTGCCAGCTTGGGGGACAGGGGAGCTGAAAAACTGTTTTTT. It is translated as CASLGDRGAEKLFF. Variable domain in full (rest from reference TRBV2 and TRBJ1-4): EPEVTQTPSHQVTQMGQEVILRCVPISNHLYFYWYRQILGQKVEFLVSFYNNEISEKSEIFDDQFSVERPDGSNFTLKIRSTKLEDSAMYFCASLGDRGAEKLFFGSGTQLSVL.

Notes on this clone: At the DNA level, this CDR3 is encoded by other sequences in the same sample as well. The chain combines TRBV2 with TRBJ2-2, with TRBD2 matching 14 bases. V shed 6 bases and J 6 bases; nucleotides not matched to a gene: 6. Germline V CDR1 and CDR2: SNHLY, FYNNEI. The CDR3 is 16 residues long. CDR3 sequence: CASSIGLAGGAGELFF. CDR3 sequence (DNA): TGTGCCAGCAGCATAGGACTAGCGGGAGGTGCCGGGGAGCTGTTTTTT.

In this sample, this clone turned up once. The rearrangement links TRBV11-3 to TRBJ1-2; D might be TRBD1 (5 bases). This CDR3 spans 14 amino acids. Germline V gene lookup returns CDR1 SGHNT and CDR2 YENEEA. Trimming took 4 bases from V and 6 from J, leaving 15 bases between them. CDR3 nucleotides: TGTGCCAGCAGCTCCCTCCCGGGGGGGGATGGCTACACCTTC. It encodes CASSSLPGGDGYTF.

As DNA, the CDR3 is TGTGCCTGGAAAAGGGACAGTCACTATGGCTACACCTTC. Its protein product is CAWKRDSHYGYTF. The V gene is TRBV30, the J gene TRBJ1-2; 7 bases fit TRBD1. The ends lost 4 bases at V and 3 bases at J; junction bases unmatched: 5. The germline gives CDR1 GTSNPN, CDR2 SVGIG (reference sequence). The CDR3 contains 13 residues.

The chain joins TRBV4-1 to TRBJ1-2; 7 bases map to TRBD1. Germline V gene sequence: CDR1 MGHRA, CDR2 YSYEKL. J lost 4 bases, V lost 2 bases, and 7 bases had no gene match. CDR3 length equals 15 residues. DNA of the CDR3: TGCGCCAGCAGCCAACCCGGGACAGATATCTATGGCTACACCTTC. This translates into CASSQPGTDIYGYTF.

The chain links TRBV7-9 to TRBJ1-2; 7 positions agree with TRBD1. The J segment lost 8 bases and the V segment lost 5 bases, leaving 5 bases of the junction unmatched. Germline CDR1 and CDR2: SEHNR and FQNEAQ (reference sequence). The CDR3 extends over 12 amino acids. The chain's CDR3 is CASSPGQTGYTF. DNA for the CDR3: TGTGCCAGCAGCCCGGGACAGACGGGCTACACCTTC.

The CDR3 spells CAWSGSRAYSPLHF. The DNA of the CDR3 is TGTGCCTGGAGTGGTAGCAGGGCGTATTCACCCCTCCACTTT. The chain couples TRBV30 to TRBJ1-6; maybe TRBD1 (5 bases). CDR3 length: 14 residues. Germline loops: CDR1 GTSNPN, CDR2 SVGIG (reference sequence). V dropped 1 base and J dropped 8 bases, with 12 bases sitting between them.

V usage is TRBV5-5 and J usage is TRBJ2-3; the D gene is possibly TRBD2 (6 bases). Trimming took 4 bases from V and 5 from J, leaving 17 bases between them. The CDR3 loop spans 15 amino acids. From germline, CDR1 is SGHKS and CDR2 YYEKEE (reference sequence). In DNA, the CDR3 is TGTGCCAGCAGCGGGCGGGACTCAGTGGGAGATACGCAGTATTTT. Its translation: CASSGRDSVGDTQYF.

This clone appeared a few times. The chain combines TRBV4-1 with TRBJ2-3, with 9 bases fitting TRBD2. The V gene's germline CDR1 is MGHRA and CDR2 YSYEKL. V dropped 1 base and J dropped 0; count of bases not matched to a gene: 8. The CDR3 is 18 amino acids. CDR3 in amino acids: CASSQGLTSGLSTDTQYF. The CDR3 region has the DNA TGCGCCAGCAGCCAAGGCCTAACTAGCGGGCTTAGCACAGATACGCAGTATTTT.

The rearrangement links TRBV6-5 to TRBJ2-5; 12 positions match TRBD2. The germline CDR1 and CDR2 sequences are MNHEY and SVGAGI. This CDR3 has 15 amino acids. V shed 7 bases and J 2 bases; nucleotides not matched to a gene: 5. The DNA of the CDR3 is TGTGCCAGCACCCCTAGCGGGGGGGCTCAAGAGACCCAGTACTTC. Its translation is CASTPSGGAQETQYF.

The chain links TRBV9 to TRBJ1-5; D remains unclear. CDR3 length equals 15 residues. Between the trimmed V and J ends, which lost 0 bases and 2 bases, there was a span of 9 bases. Germline V gene sequence: CDR1 SGDLS, CDR2 YYNGEE. CDR3 sequence (DNA): TGTGCCAGCAGCGTAGATGGAGACCGCAATCAGCCCCAGCATTTT. Translated, it gives CASSVDGDRNQPQHF.

This clone was observed a few times. This sequence joins TRBV29-1 and TRBJ1-3, with no clear D. CDR1 SQVTM and CDR2 ANQGSEA come from the germline V gene. The CDR3 length is 14 residues. V lost 4 bases to trimming and J lost 2 bases, with 12 bases between them. The CDR3 loop reads CSVATPSTGNTIYF. CDR3 sequence (DNA): TGCAGCGTTGCCACCCCGAGTACTGGAAACACCATATATTTT.

The chain has TRBV11-2 and TRBJ1-1; D call uncertain. V lost 5 bases, J lost 0 bases, and 7 bases lay in between. Germline V gives CDR1 SGHAT, CDR2 FQNNGV. CDR3 length: 13 residues. CDR3 bases: TGTGCCAGCAGCACTACCATGAACACTGAAGCTTTCTTT. Its translation: CASSTTMNTEAFF.

The chain carries TRBV29-1 and TRBJ2-1; 7 bases line up with TRBD2. CDR1 and CDR2 from the germline V gene are SQVTM and ANQGSEA. This CDR3 has 11 amino acids. J was trimmed by 9 bases and V by 5 bases; bases with no gene match: 4. The CDR3 protein is CSVTPGGEQFF. CDR3 coding DNA: TGCAGCGTTACCCCGGGAGGTGAGCAGTTCTTC.